The next 21 T cell receptor beta chains were all read from a single sample in a study of lymphopenia after photon versus proton radiotherapy. Generated by immunoSEQ multiplex PCR, the TCRdb table keeps only in-frame clones and is missing some. Of around 64,000 clones listed, about 85% were seen once; the top ten hold 13%. The sequencing here drew on peripheral blood, taken from a patient treated with proton-based radiotherapy. The receptors stem from a man at least 80 years old with esophageal cancer.

This clone occurred once. The gene calls are TRBV27 and TRBJ2-7; TRBD1 or TRBD2 may be the D gene (5 bases each). The germline V gene encodes CDR1 MNHEY and CDR2 SMNVEV (reference sequence). There are 13 residues in the CDR3. Between the trimmed V and J ends, which lost 6 bases and 4 bases, there was a span of 13 bases. The CDR3 sequence: CASSFGTPYEQYF. The CDR3 DNA reads TGTGCCAGCAGCTTCGGGACGCCTTACGAGCAGTACTTC.

The chain uses TRBV9 and TRBJ1-1; TRBD1 matches 7 bases. Germline V gene sequence: CDR1 SGDLS, CDR2 YYNGEE. This CDR3 has 14 amino acids. Trimming cost V 2 bases and J 1 base; bases outside gene matches: 2. This chain's CDR3 is CASSVTGSNTEAFF. The DNA of the CDR3 is TGTGCCAGCAGCGTGACAGGGTCGAACACTGAAGCTTTCTTT.

This chain connects TRBV19 to TRBJ1-2; D unresolved. The germline CDR1 and CDR2 sequences are LNHDA and SQIVND (reference sequence). Trimming cost V 3 bases and J 0 bases, with 14 bases left between them. The CDR3 is 16 residues long. The CDR3 protein is CASSINRAETNYGYTF. The CDR3 nucleotides are TGTGCCAGTAGTATTAATCGGGCGGAAACTAACTATGGCTACACCTTC. Looking up the rest from reference TRBV19 and TRBJ1-2 gives the full variable domain: DGGITQSPKYLFRKEGQNVTLSCEQNLNHDAMYWYRQDPGQGLRLIYYSQIVNDFQKGDIAEGYSVSREKKESFPLTVTSAQKNPTAFYLCASSINRAETNYGYTFGSGTRLTVV.

This sequence joins TRBV7-2 and TRBJ2-5; 8 positions agree with TRBD2. Germline V gene data show CDR1 as SGHTA and CDR2 as FQGNSA. Trimming took 3 bases from V and 1 from J; bases not matched to a gene: 7. CDR3 size: 16 residues. CDR3 nucleotides: TGTGCCAGCAGCTTCCTTTCTAGCGGGCGCCAAGAGACCCAGTACTTC. This gives the protein CASSFLSSGRQETQYF.

J is TRBJ1-2 and V is TRBV6-6; a possible D gene is TRBD1 (5 bases). Trimming pared 2 bases from V and 7 bases from J, leaving 11 bases between. Germline CDR1 is MNHNY and CDR2 is SVGAGI (reference sequence). There are 13 residues in the CDR3. Written as DNA, the CDR3 is TGTGCCAGCAGTTACATAGGGGCAGGTGGCTACACCTTC. This encodes CASSYIGAGGYTF.

The chain has TRBV7-2 and TRBJ1-1; D remains unclear. The CDR3 runs to 13 residues. The V gene lost 4 bases and the J gene lost 1 base, with 7 bases spanning the gap. Germline V gene lookup returns CDR1 SGHTA and CDR2 FQGNSA. DNA for the CDR3: TGTGCCAGCAGCTCGGGAGGGAACACTGAAGCTTTCTTT. Residues: CASSSGGNTEAFF.

V gene TRBV5-6 combines with J gene TRBJ2-5; D is possibly TRBD1 or TRBD2 (6 bases each). This CDR3 has 16 amino acids. Deletions cut 4 bases from V and 2 bases from J, with 18 bases between. The germline gives CDR1 SGHDT, CDR2 YYEEEE. The CDR3 DNA reads as TGTGCCAGCAGCAAGATGGAGGGGACAAATCAAGAGACCCAGTACTTC. The encoded protein is CASSKMEGTNQETQYF.

The rearrangement uses TRBV19 and TRBJ2-5; 11 bases match TRBD1. Looked up from germline, CDR1 is LNHDA and CDR2 is SQIVND (reference sequence). V lost 4 bases to trimming and J lost 5 bases; unmatched junction nucleotides: 6. The CDR3 covers 15 residues. This CDR3 reads CASSTRTGGGETQYF. CDR3 DNA sequence: TGTGCCAGTAGTACCCGGACAGGGGGCGGTGAGACCCAGTACTTC.

The chain carries TRBV5-1 and TRBJ1-1; a possible D gene is TRBD1 (6 bases). Trimming stripped 4 bases from V and 0 bases from J, with 13 bases between. The CDR3 is 15 amino acids. Germline V CDR1 and CDR2: SGHRS, YFSETQ. The CDR3 region is CASSLTGPMNTEAFF. Written as DNA, the CDR3 is TGCGCCAGCAGCCTGACAGGCCCTATGAACACTGAAGCTTTCTTT.

V gene TRBV19 combines with J gene TRBJ2-7; TRBD1 matches at 8 bases. CDR1 is LNHDA and CDR2 is SQIVND in the germline V gene (reference sequence). Trimming cost V 6 bases and J 5 bases; bases outside gene matches: 12. This CDR3 region has 15 residues. Written as DNA, the CDR3 is TGTGCCAGTAGGGCTTCGAGGACAGGGAACAACGAGCAGTACTTC. Translation: CASRASRTGNNEQYF.

A single count supports this clone. V gene TRBV19 combines with J gene TRBJ2-3; D is unclear. This CDR3 is built from 14 residues. The V end lost 4 bases, the J end lost 0 bases, and 8 bases lay between the germline ends. The germline V gene encodes CDR1 LNHDA and CDR2 SQIVND (reference sequence). The CDR3 loop is CASSSFASTDTQYF. The CDR3 DNA sequence: TGTGCCAGTAGTAGCTTCGCTAGCACAGATACGCAGTATTTT.

The J gene is TRBJ2-2, the V gene TRBV19; D perhaps matches TRBD1 (5 bases). Germline CDR1 is LNHDA and CDR2 is SQIVND (reference sequence). Trimming took 7 bases from V and 3 from J, leaving 15 bases between them. The length of the CDR3 is 15 residues. CDR3 sequence: CASTQGAADTGELFF. Here the CDR3 DNA reads TGTGCCAGTACCCAAGGGGCGGCGGACACCGGGGAGCTGTTTTTT.

This chain connects TRBV6-8 to TRBJ1-2; a weak D match, TRBD1 (6 bases). The CDR3 runs to 12 residues. Germline V lookup: CDR1 MNHGY, CDR2 SAAAGT. The germline V and J ends were trimmed by 5 bases and 8 bases, with 12 bases remaining between them. CDR3 loop: CASSDNRDGYTF. The CDR3, as DNA: TGTGCCAGCAGTGACAACAGGGACGGCTACACCTTC.

The chain combines TRBV7-9 with TRBJ2-3; D remains unclear. The CDR3 extends over 13 amino acids. V dropped 2 bases and J dropped 2 bases, with 5 bases sitting between them. Germline assignment: CDR1 SEHNR and CDR2 FQNEAQ (reference sequence). For the CDR3, the DNA is TGTGCCAGCAGCTTACGACTCACAGATACGCAGTATTTT. It yields the protein CASSLRLTDTQYF.

A few counts support this clone. CDR3 bases: TGTGCCAGCAGTTACGAGTCAGGTCCCCAGCATTTT. It translates to CASSYESGPQHF. The chain joins TRBV6-5 to TRBJ1-5; D is uncertain. CDR3 length equals 12 residues. V lost 2 bases and J 10 bases, leaving 9 bases between the germline ends. Germline-derived CDR1 and CDR2 are MNHEY and SVGAGI.

The V call is TRBV25-1, the J call TRBJ1-6, with 8 bases lining up with TRBD1. Germline CDR1 and CDR2: MGHDK and SYGVNS. With 4 bases clipped from V and 8 bases from J, the junction kept 7 bases outside the gene matches. CDR3 length: 15 residues. The CDR3 bases are TGTGCCAGCAGTGTACGGACAGGGAATGATTCACCCCTCCACTTT. Protein product: CASSVRTGNDSPLHF.

This clone has just a few counts. The V and J genes are TRBV5-6 and TRBJ2-3; D gene uncertain. Trimming removed 0 bases from V and 3 bases from J, with 5 bases in between. CDR3 length: 13 residues. CDR1 is SGHDT, CDR2 YYEEEE, per germline. In DNA form, the CDR3 reads TGTGCCAGCAGCTTGGCCGGGACAGATACGCAGTATTTT. This encodes CASSLAGTDTQYF.

This clone was seen once. V is TRBV19 and J is TRBJ1-4, with 9 bases fitting TRBD1. In germline, CDR1 is LNHDA, CDR2 SQIVND (reference sequence). This CDR3 has 17 amino acids. With V trimmed by 6 bases and J by 7 bases, 15 bases remained unmatched. The CDR3 here is CASSILPQGQGFEKLFF. The CDR3 DNA is TGTGCCAGTAGCATACTACCTCAGGGACAGGGTTTTGAAAAACTGTTTTTT. The full variable domain, completed using reference TRBV19 and TRBJ1-4, is DGGITQSPKYLFRKEGQNVTLSCEQNLNHDAMYWYRQDPGQGLRLIYYSQIVNDFQKGDIAEGYSVSREKKESFPLTVTSAQKNPTAFYLCASSILPQGQGFEKLFFGSGTQLSVL.

The chain employs TRBV7-2 and TRBJ2-2; D is unclear. This CDR3 is 11 amino acids long. Per germline, CDR1 SGHTA and CDR2 FQGNSA. Trimming shortened V by 5 bases and J by 13 bases, and 11 bases separated the two germline ends. The CDR3 protein is CASSPRYVLFF. The CDR3 DNA reads TGTGCCAGCAGCCCCCGCTACGTGCTGTTTTTT.

A single count supports this clone. V gene TRBV6-6 combines with J gene TRBJ2-7; D is unclear. V dropped 0 bases and J dropped 2 bases, with 11 bases sitting between them. CDR1 is MNHNY, CDR2 SVGAGI, per germline (reference sequence). This CDR3 is 15 amino acids long. The CDR3, as DNA: TGTGCCAGCAGTTACTCTGGCGGATCAACCTACGAGCAGTACTTC. Translated: CASSYSGGSTYEQYF.

The gene calls are TRBV7-3 and TRBJ1-2; no firm D call. The V end lost 2 bases, the J end lost 6 bases, and 19 bases lay between the germline ends. Germline V gene sequence: CDR1 SGHTA, CDR2 FQGTGA. CDR3 length: 16 amino acids. The CDR3 bases are TGTGCCAGCAGCTTAGTAGGAGTTGGGCCTTGGGATGGCTACACCTTC. Amino acids: CASSLVGVGPWDGYTF.